This passage covers 7 T cell receptor beta chains from one sample sequenced in a study of T cells in Graves' hyperthyroidism and ophthalmopathy. Amplification of TCR beta CDR3 regions was performed using RNA transcripts as template. TCR CDR3 regions were first amplified by RT-PCR with HTBI primers. TCRdb re-analysed the multiplex PCR reads in MiXCR, keeping a single row per CDR3 protein. The sample records 700,000 to 950,000 distinct CDR3 sequences, roughly a third being singletons. The sequencing input was blood. The receptors were sampled from a woman aged 40-49 years with Graves' hyperthyroidism.

The chain uses TRBV11-1 and TRBJ2-7, with TRBD2 as a possible D gene (5 bases). There are 15 residues in the CDR3. CDR1 and CDR2 from the germline V gene are SGHAT and FQDESV (reference sequence). Trimming removed 1 base from V and 9 bases from J, with 19 bases in between. CDR3 sequence (DNA): TGTGCCAGCAGCTTAGTCCGGGGATTCAAAAACATGCAGTACTTC. This codes for CASSLVRGFKNMQYF.

Concerning this clonotype: This CDR3 is missing its conserved last phenylalanine or tryptophan, likely due to a read error. This chain uses TRBV5-1 with TRBJ1-1; no clear D gene. Germline assignment: CDR1 SGHRS and CDR2 YFSETQ. This CDR3 spans 14 amino acids. Deletions cut 0 bases from V and 7 bases from J, with 13 bases between. In nucleotides, the CDR3 is TGCGCCAGCAGCTTGGGGAAAAGGGAAGGTGAAGCTTTCCTT. This translates into CASSLGKREGEAFL.

This clonotype was seen a few times. The chain joins TRBV4-3 to TRBJ2-7; TRBD2 might be the D (5 bases). Between the trimmed V and J ends, which lost 0 bases and 3 bases, there was a span of 12 bases. Germline CDR1 is LGHNA and CDR2 is YSLEER. CDR3 size: 15 residues. CDR3 nucleotide sequence: TGCGCCAGCAGCCAAGAACTAGGCGGGCGCTACGAGCAGTACTTC. It yields the protein CASSQELGGRYEQYF.

This clonotype was seen repeatedly, ten times or more. The chain recombines TRBV12-3 or TRBV12-4 with TRBJ2-5; maybe TRBD2 (5 bases). The V and J ends lost 6 bases and 7 bases respectively, with 12 bases between them. The CDR3 runs to 12 residues. CDR3 sequence reads: CASRSRGWTQYF. The CDR3 DNA sequence: TGTGCCAGCAGATCCCGCGGGTGGACCCAGTACTTC.

Concerning this clonotype: Since a much larger clone is just one base distant, this may be a read error. This chain connects TRBV6-5 to TRBJ2-7; the D gene could be TRBD1 or TRBD2 (5 bases each). CDR3 length: 13 amino acids. The germline gives CDR1 MNHEY, CDR2 SVGAGI. CDR3 in DNA: TGTGCCGGCAGTCCCCGGGGCACCTACGAGCAGTACTTC. Its translation: CAGSPRGTYEQYF.

J is TRBJ2-6 and V is TRBV7-2, with 7 bases fitting TRBD1. The germline V gene has CDR1 SGHTA and CDR2 FQGNSA. After removal of 5 bases from V and 2 bases from J, the junction contained 3 bases not matched to a gene. CDR3 length: 15 residues. The CDR3 here is CASSRDSPGANVLTF. The CDR3 region has the DNA TGTGCCAGCAGCCGGGACAGCCCTGGGGCCAACGTCCTGACTTTC.

V is TRBV20-1 and J is TRBJ2-1; TRBD2 matches at 8 bases. This CDR3 is 16 amino acids long. The junction had 15 bases not matched to a gene; V was cut back by 3 bases and J by 8 bases. Germline V gene data show CDR1 as DFQATT and CDR2 as SNEGSKA (reference sequence). This CDR3 reads CSARLDGQASGYEQFF. The CDR3 DNA reads as TGCAGTGCTAGGCTAGACGGGCAGGCTAGCGGGTATGAGCAGTTCTTC.